These T cell receptor beta chains were read from a single sample in a study of OX40 agonist ivuxolimab in advanced cancers. The data were produced by immunoSEQ multiplex PCR, yet TCRdb's version contains in-frame clones alone and is incomplete. The table lists tens of thousands of clones, around 78% of them singletons, with about half in the top ten. The source was CD4+ or CD8+ T cells sorted from blood, collected in a trial of the OX40 agonist ivuxolimab. The source is an adult with an advanced solid tumor such as melanoma, head and neck, liver or kidney cancer. Both conserved end residues are part of each CDR3. The D gene is left open where the match is weak. Not every row has a clone size; where given, it reads once, few, many or a size class.

TRBV2,-,TRBJ2-5,-,TGTGCCAGCCAGGACATTCAAGAGACCCAGTACTTC,CASQDIQETQYF
TRBV25-1,-,TRBJ2-2,-,TGTGCCAGCAGTAGCGGCCTGGACACCGGGGAGCTGTTTTTT,CASSSGLDTGELFF
TRBV7-2,-,TRBJ1-2,-,TGTGCCAGCAGCTTTTTAGGTCCGGATGGCTACACCTTC,CASSFLGPDGYTF
TRBV28,-,TRBJ2-1,-,TGTGCCAGCAGTGCGGGACTCTCCTACAATGAGCAGTTCTTC,CASSAGLSYNEQFF
TRBV4-1,-,TRBJ2-7,-,TGCGCCAGCAGCCAAGATGGTAGCGGAATCTACGAGCAGTACTTC,CASSQDGSGIYEQYF
TRBV6-6,TRBD2,TRBJ2-5,-,TGTGCCAGCAGTTACAGTGGGGAGGGAGAGACCCAGTACTTC,CASSYSGEGETQYF
TRBV29-1,-,TRBJ2-7,-,TGCAGCGTTGAAACAGCGGGCTCCTACGAGCAGTACTTC,CSVETAGSYEQYF
TRBV28,-,TRBJ1-5,medium-sized,TGTGCCAGCAGTTTGGCGTCCCTTAATCAGCCCCAGCATTTT,CASSLASLNQPQHF
TRBV6-4,-,TRBJ2-1,-,TGTGCCAGCAGCCAGGGAGGCCCCTACAATGAGCAGTTCTTC,CASSQGGPYNEQFF
TRBV20-1,-,TRBJ1-2,-,TGCAGTGCTAGTGGTGGAGGCTACACCTTC,CSASGGGYTF
TRBV4-1,-,TRBJ2-7,-,TGCGCCAGCAGCCAAGGTCGATCCGCGACCTACGAGCAGTACTTC,CASSQGRSATYEQYF
TRBV5-1,-,TRBJ2-7,-,TGCGCCAGCAGCTTCGGTGGAGAGCAGTACTTC,CASSFGGEQYF
TRBV27,TRBD2,TRBJ2-7,-,TGTGCCAGCAGTCCGACCCAACTAGCGGAGAGCTCCTACGAGCAGTACTTC,CASSPTQLAESSYEQYF
TRBV2,-,TRBJ2-3,-,TGTGCCAGCAGTGGAGGGTCCCCAGATACGCAGTATTTT,CASSGGSPDTQYF
TRBV28,TRBD1,TRBJ2-7,-,TGTGCCAGCAGTTTTAGACAGGGGTCGCCCGGCGAGCAGTACTTC,CASSFRQGSPGEQYF